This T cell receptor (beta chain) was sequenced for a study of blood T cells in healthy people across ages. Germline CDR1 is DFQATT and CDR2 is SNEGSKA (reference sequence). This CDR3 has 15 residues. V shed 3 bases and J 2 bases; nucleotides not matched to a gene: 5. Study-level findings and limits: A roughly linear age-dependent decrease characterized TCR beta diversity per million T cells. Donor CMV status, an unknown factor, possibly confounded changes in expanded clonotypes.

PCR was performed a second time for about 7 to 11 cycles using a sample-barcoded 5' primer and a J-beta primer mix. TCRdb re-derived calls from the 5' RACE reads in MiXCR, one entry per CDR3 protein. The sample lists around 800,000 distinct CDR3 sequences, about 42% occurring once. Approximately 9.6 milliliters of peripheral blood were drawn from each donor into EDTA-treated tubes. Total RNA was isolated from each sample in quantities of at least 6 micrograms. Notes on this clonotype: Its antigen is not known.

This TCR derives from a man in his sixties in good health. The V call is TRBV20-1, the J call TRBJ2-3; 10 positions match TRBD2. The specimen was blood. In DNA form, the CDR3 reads TGCAGTGCTAGTAGCGGGGGGTTATTCACAGATACGCAGTATTTT. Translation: CSASSGGLFTDTQYF.